One sample yielded the 14 T cell receptor beta chains listed below, sequenced in a study of technical replicates of blood from a handful of donors. Profiled with immunoSEQ multiplex PCR; TCRdb holds only in-frame clones, not every one. Among about 56,000 clones, roughly 95% were seen once, and the ten largest hold about 3%. Sequencing was carried out using PBMCs. The receptors shown here come from a human donor in good health. Some clones in this sample may be carry-over from other donors' samples.

The chain combines TRBV11-1 with TRBJ2-2; no firm D call. The ends were cut back, 4 bases at V and 0 bases at J, with 6 bases in the middle. The germline V gene encodes CDR1 SGHAT and CDR2 FQDESV (reference sequence). CDR3 size: 14 residues. The CDR3, as DNA: TGTGCCAGCAGCTCTCAGGCGAACACCGGGGAGCTGTTTTTT. This translates into CASSSQANTGELFF.

The V and J genes are TRBV7-2 and TRBJ2-1; D ambiguous. The CDR3 extends over 12 amino acids. Trimming removed 1 base from V and 9 bases from J, with 7 bases in between. Germline V gene sequence: CDR1 SGHTA, CDR2 FQGNSA. The CDR3 bases are TGTGCCAGCAGCTTAGTGGCTCTTGAGCAGTTCTTC. Translating gives CASSLVALEQFF.

The chain carries TRBV7-2 and TRBJ2-1; possibly TRBD2 for D (6 bases). V shed 5 bases and J shed 5 bases, with 13 bases lying between them. The CDR3 contains 14 residues. Germline-derived CDR1 and CDR2 are SGHTA and FQGNSA. The CDR3 region has the DNA TGTGCCAGCAGCAACGGACTACATGACAATGAGCAGTTCTTC. Translating it yields CASSNGLHDNEQFF.

The chain is built from TRBV29-1 and TRBJ1-5; D uncertain. From germline, CDR1 is SQVTM and CDR2 ANQGSEA. The CDR3 consists of 14 residues. Trimming pared 5 bases from V and 2 bases from J, leaving 13 bases between. The CDR3 DNA reads TGCAGCGTTAGTAGTTCCGAGGGCAATCAGCCCCAGCATTTT. This codes for CSVSSSEGNQPQHF.

The genes are TRBV13 and TRBJ2-1; TRBD2 matches at 9 bases. Germline CDR1 is PRHDT and CDR2 is FYEKMQ (reference sequence). The CDR3 covers 15 residues. V dropped 1 base and J dropped 12; count of bases not matched to a gene: 10. Written as DNA, the CDR3 is TGTGCCAGCAGCTTAGAAGGTAGCGGGAGAGAGGGGCAGTTCTTC. As protein: CASSLEGSGREGQFF.

This chain joins TRBV5-4 and TRBJ1-1, with a weak D call TRBD1 (6 bases). V lost 3 bases, J lost 0 bases, and 15 bases lay in between. CDR3 length: 16 amino acids. Germline CDR1 is SGHNT and CDR2 is YYREEE (reference sequence). CDR3 sequence (DNA): TGTGCCAGCAGCTGGGGGGGGCCGCACTTGAACACTGAAGCTTTCTTT. This encodes CASSWGGPHLNTEAFF.

This chain joins TRBV27 and TRBJ1-2; 7 bases are shared with TRBD1. Trimming removed 8 bases from V and 1 base from J; junction bases left unmatched: 22. Looked up from germline, CDR1 is MNHEY and CDR2 is SMNVEV (reference sequence). CDR3 size: 19 residues. In nucleotides, the CDR3 is TGTGCCAGCGGATTTTCGGCTAGGGGGCCAGATAGGGGTAACTATGGCTACACCTTC. It is translated as CASGFSARGPDRGNYGYTF.

The chain is built from TRBV7-8 and TRBJ2-3; 7 bases agree with TRBD2. Germline V gene data show CDR1 as SGHVS and CDR2 as FQNEAQ. V lost 5 bases and J lost 4; bases outside the gene matches: 3. CDR3 length: 13 residues. This CDR3 is CASSRGSADTQYF. The CDR3 bases are TGTGCCAGCAGCCGCGGGAGCGCAGATACGCAGTATTTT.

The V and J genes are TRBV4-3 and TRBJ2-1; TRBD2 aligns across 9 bases. Unmatched junction bases numbered 17, after V lost 0 bases and J lost 8 bases. Looked up from germline, CDR1 is LGHNA and CDR2 is YSLEER. CDR3 length equals 19 residues. CDR3 DNA: TGCGCCAGCAGCCAAGATCGGGGTAGCGGGGGAAACTTTTTCGATGAGCAGTTCTTC. Translating it yields CASSQDRGSGGNFFDEQFF.

The genes are TRBV13 and TRBJ1-4; D remains ambiguous. The germline V gene has CDR1 PRHDT and CDR2 FYEKMQ (reference sequence). The CDR3 totals 14 residues. The V end lost 5 bases, the J end lost 7 bases, and 14 bases lay between the germline ends. The CDR3 DNA is TGTGCCAGCAGCGATACGGCACGGAGTGAAAAACTGTTTTTT. Translation gives CASSDTARSEKLFF.

V is TRBV5-4 and J is TRBJ2-3; TRBD2 matches at 10 bases. From germline, CDR1 is SGHNT and CDR2 YYREEE (reference sequence). J was trimmed by 5 bases and V by 4 bases; bases with no gene match: 10. The CDR3 sequence is 16 residues long. The CDR3, as DNA: TGTGCCAGCAGCCTCCGACTAGCGGGTGTGGGAGATACGCAGTATTTT. This translates into CASSLRLAGVGDTQYF.

V and J are TRBV7-9 and TRBJ1-2; tentatively, D is TRBD1 (6 bases). The V and J ends lost 2 bases and 3 bases respectively, with 7 bases between them. Looked up from germline, CDR1 is SEHNR and CDR2 is FQNEAQ (reference sequence). The CDR3 runs to 13 residues. DNA for the CDR3: TGTGCCAGCAGCTTAAGGACAGACTATGGCTACACCTTC. It specifies CASSLRTDYGYTF.

This clone was recorded once. The genes are TRBV6-5 and TRBJ1-1; 9 positions agree with TRBD1. The CDR3 totals 13 residues. The V segment lost 8 bases and the J segment 5 bases; nucleotides outside the gene matches: 6. CDR1 is MNHEY, CDR2 SVGAGI, per germline. The CDR3 DNA is TGTGCCAGCTGGAGGACAGGGGTTACTGAAGCTTTCTTT. Residues: CASWRTGVTEAFF.

This rearrangement joins TRBV7-6 to TRBJ2-7; weak D call: TRBD2 (6 bases). CDR3 length equals 12 residues. The V end lost 5 bases, the J end lost 7 bases, and 12 bases lay between the germline ends. Germline assignment: CDR1 SGHVS and CDR2 FNYEAQ. The CDR3 sequence: CASSPDGREQYF. The CDR3 DNA follows: TGTGCCAGCAGCCCCGACGGGAGAGAGCAGTACTTC.